This T cell receptor (beta chain) was documented in a study of sequential checkpoint blockade in melanoma. The overall study: Maintenance nivolumab came after either treatment sequence. Matched biopsies came pretreatment and at week 13 for 20 to 25 patients. Study-wide results and limits: About 30 times likelier clinical benefit followed increased tumor T-cell fraction and clonality. Response in arm A was associated with pretreatment TIL clonality.

TCRdb's table, derived via immunoSEQ multiplex PCR, lists solely in-frame clones and lacks some. The table shows approximately 20,000 clones, with around 30% occurring only once. Germline-derived CDR1 and CDR2 are SGHNT and YENEEA. Trimming took 0 bases from V and 8 from J, leaving 19 bases between them. This CDR3 has 16 residues. Treatment defined: randomized to nivolumab then ipilimumab (arm A) or the reverse (arm B). This clone has only a few counts. Its specificity is unknown. The TCR sequence derives from a human donor with melanoma. The chain recombines TRBV11-3 with TRBJ1-2; D gene uncertain. The sample in question was tumor tissue (inferred from file names), obtained from a patient given nivolumab and ipilimumab in sequence. The CDR3, as DNA: TGTGCCAGCAGCTTAGATCTAGAGGGTTCTTCCTCAGGCTACACCTTC. This sequence encodes CASSLDLEGSSSGYTF. Looking up the rest from reference TRBV11-3 and TRBJ1-2 gives the full variable domain: EAGVVQSPRYKIIEKKQPVAFWCNPISGHNTLYWYLQNLGQGPELLIRYENEEAVDDSQLPKDRFSAERLKGVDSTLKIQPAELGDSAVYLCASSLDLEGSSSGYTFGSGTRLTVV.